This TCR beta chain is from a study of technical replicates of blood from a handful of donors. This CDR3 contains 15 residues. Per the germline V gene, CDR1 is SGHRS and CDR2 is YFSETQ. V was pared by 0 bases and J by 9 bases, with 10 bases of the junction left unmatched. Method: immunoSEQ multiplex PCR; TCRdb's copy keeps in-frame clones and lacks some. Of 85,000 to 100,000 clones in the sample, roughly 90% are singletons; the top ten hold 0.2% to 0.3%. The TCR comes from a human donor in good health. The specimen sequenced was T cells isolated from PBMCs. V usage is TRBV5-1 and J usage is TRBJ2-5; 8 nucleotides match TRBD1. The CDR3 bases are TGCGCCAGCAGCTTGGTAGGTCAGGGGGCTGAGGCCCAGTACTTC. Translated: CASSLVGQGAEAQYF.